This TCR beta chain was recovered during a study of T-cell reconstitution after alpha-beta-depleted transplantation in children. The study's findings and limits: Expanded graft clones, several hundred of them, were reportedly the source of alpha-beta T cells about two months after transplant.

The germline V gene encodes CDR1 SGDLS and CDR2 YYNGEE. With 4 bases clipped from V and 2 bases from J, the junction kept 5 bases outside the gene matches. This CDR3 is 15 amino acids long. Ten or more counts support this clonotype. Its antigen is not known. TCRbeta library construction was performed incorporating unique molecular identifiers. A single record per CDR3 protein comes from TCRdb applying MiXCR to the PCR reads. In the table there are 200,000 to 250,000 distinct CDR3 sequences, around 9.9% of which are singletons. The sequence was obtained from a child less than two years old with acute myeloid leukemia, due to receive a stem cell transplant. V is TRBV9 and J is TRBJ2-7, with 11 bases aligning to TRBD2. Sequencing used PBMCs, obtained before TCRalphabeta/CD19-depleted stem cell transplant. CDR3: CASSPTSGVPYEQYF. The CDR3 DNA reads as TGTGCCAGCAGCCCGACTAGCGGGGTCCCCTACGAGCAGTACTTC.